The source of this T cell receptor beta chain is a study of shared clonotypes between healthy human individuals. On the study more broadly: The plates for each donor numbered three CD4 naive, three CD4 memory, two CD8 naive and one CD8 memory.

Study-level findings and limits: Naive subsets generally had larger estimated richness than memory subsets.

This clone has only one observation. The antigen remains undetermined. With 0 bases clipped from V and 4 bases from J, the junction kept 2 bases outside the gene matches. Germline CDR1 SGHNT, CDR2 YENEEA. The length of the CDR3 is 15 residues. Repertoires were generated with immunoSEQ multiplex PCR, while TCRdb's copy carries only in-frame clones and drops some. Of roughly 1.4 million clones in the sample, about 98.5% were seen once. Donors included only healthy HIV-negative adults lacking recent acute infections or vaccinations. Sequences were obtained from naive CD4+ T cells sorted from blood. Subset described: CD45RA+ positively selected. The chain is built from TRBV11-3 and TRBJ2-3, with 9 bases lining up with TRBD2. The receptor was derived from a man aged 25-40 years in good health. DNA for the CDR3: TGTGCCAGCAGCTTAGATAGCGGGAGCTCAGATACGCAGTATTTT. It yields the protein CASSLDSGSSDTQYF.